The present TCR beta chain was sequenced within a study of regulatory and conventional T cells in RAG deficiency. Study-wide points: Control T-cell subsets had markedly higher Shannon entropy and lower Simpson indices than RAG-deficient patients. Omenn patients showed >80% Treg-Tconv overlap and shorter CDR3 lengths. Omenn syndrome and CID/AS patients had around 100-fold fewer unique Treg TCR beta sequences, versus approximately 9.6-fold elsewhere.

This clone was seen only once. Its specificity is not known. The CDR3 sequence is 13 residues long. Per the germline V gene, CDR1 is KGHSH and CDR2 is LQKENI. Between the trimmed V and J ends, which lost 6 bases and 4 bases, there was a span of 10 bases. This table comes from immunoSEQ multiplex PCR, and its TCRdb copy is limited to in-frame clones, with some not included. The sample consists of 20,000 or so clones, approximately 90% of them appearing once. Genomic DNA came from blood regulatory T cells gated CD4+ CD25-high CD127-low. The data were also submitted as part of a second study, on regulatory T cells. Per that study: The primer mix had 52 TRBV and 13 TRBJ primers. Regulatory T cells showed the strongest V-J pair restriction and V/J gene skewing among patient repertoires.

The chain couples TRBV18 to TRBJ1-5; TRBD1 is a possible D gene (5 bases). This clonotype originated in a human donor in good health. The sequencing input was Tregs sorted from blood. Written as DNA, the CDR3 is TGTGCCAGCTCCGGGGGTAGGAATCAGCCCCAGCATTTT. It yields the protein CASSGGRNQPQHF.